This TCR beta chain was retrieved from a study of cytomegalovirus exposure and HLA in healthy donors. Study observations and caveats: The only immune exposure information that was available was CMV serostatus. Common viral pathogens (according to a later analysis) appeared linked to several of the most significant clusters.

About this clone itself: The antigen remains unidentified.

Whereas donors were nominally healthy upon sampling, unrecorded immune exposures were probable. The PCR was carried out with 60 Vbeta primers and 13 Jbeta primers. Method: immunoSEQ multiplex PCR; TCRdb's copy keeps in-frame clones and lacks some. The sample includes 100,000 or so clones, less than 80% of them seen just once. Sequenced material: PBMCs. The sequence was collected from a woman in her forties in good health and CMV-seronegative.

CDR3 bases: TGTGCCAGCAGGTACAGGGAGAATGAGCAGTTCTTC. Translated: CASRYRENEQFF. The chain combines TRBV28 with TRBJ2-1; D may be TRBD1 (6 bases). CDR1 MDHEN and CDR2 SYDVKM come from the germline V gene. The CDR3 is 12 amino acids. Trimming pared 6 bases from V and 7 bases from J, leaving 10 bases between.